This paragraph covers one T cell receptor (beta chain) sequence. The entry originates in a study of blood T cell repertoires in COVID-19. Overall study context: From T cells, B-cell-depleted T cells, or PBMCs came the material, which was cDNA or gDNA.

Assay: immunoSEQ multiplex PCR; the TCRdb copy retains only in-frame clones and omits some. The repertoire holds about 240,000 clones, with approximately 85% as singletons. V lost 3 bases to trimming and J lost 6 bases; unmatched junction nucleotides: 10. The length of the CDR3 is 15 residues. Germline CDR1 GTSNPN, CDR2 SVGIG (reference sequence). Seattle enrolled patients during active infection and tracked them longitudinally. This TCR was recovered from a man aged 50-59 years with COVID-19, enrolled during active disease. The V and J genes are TRBV30 and TRBJ2-1, with 8 bases lining up with TRBD1. The sequencing input was peripheral blood. CDR3 protein: CAWRQGGNVINEQFF. Here the CDR3 DNA reads TGTGCCTGGAGACAGGGGGGTAATGTCATCAATGAGCAGTTCTTC.